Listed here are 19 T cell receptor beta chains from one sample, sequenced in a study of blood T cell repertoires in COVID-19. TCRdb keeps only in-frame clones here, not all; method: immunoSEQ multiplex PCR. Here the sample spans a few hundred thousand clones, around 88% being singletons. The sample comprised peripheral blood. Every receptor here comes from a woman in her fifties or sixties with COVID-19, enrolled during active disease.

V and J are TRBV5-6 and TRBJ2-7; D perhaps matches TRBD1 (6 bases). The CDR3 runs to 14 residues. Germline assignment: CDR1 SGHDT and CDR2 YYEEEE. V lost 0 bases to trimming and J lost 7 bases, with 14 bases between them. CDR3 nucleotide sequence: TGTGCCAGCAGCTTGGGAGGACAGTTCGGGGAGCAGTACTTC. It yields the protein CASSLGGQFGEQYF.

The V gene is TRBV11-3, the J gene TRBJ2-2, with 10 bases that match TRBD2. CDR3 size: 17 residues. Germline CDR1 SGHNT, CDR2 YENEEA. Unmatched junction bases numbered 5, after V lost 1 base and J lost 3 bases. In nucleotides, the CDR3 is TGTGCCAGCAGCTTAGGCCCACTAGCGGGGCACACCGGGGAGCTGTTTTTT. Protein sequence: CASSLGPLAGHTGELFF.

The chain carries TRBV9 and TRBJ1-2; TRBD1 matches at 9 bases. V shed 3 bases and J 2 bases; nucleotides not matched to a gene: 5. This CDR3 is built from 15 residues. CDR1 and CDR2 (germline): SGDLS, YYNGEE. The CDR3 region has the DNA TGTGCCAGCAGCGCAAACAGGGGGCCCAACTATGGCTACACCTTC. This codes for CASSANRGPNYGYTF.

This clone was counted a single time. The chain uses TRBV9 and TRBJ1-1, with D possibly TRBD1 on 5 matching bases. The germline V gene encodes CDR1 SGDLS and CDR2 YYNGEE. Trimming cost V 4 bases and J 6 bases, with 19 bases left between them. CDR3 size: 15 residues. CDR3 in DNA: TGTGCCAGCAGCCCCCTACGGGGGGATTTCGCTGAAGCTTTCTTT. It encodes CASSPLRGDFAEAFF.

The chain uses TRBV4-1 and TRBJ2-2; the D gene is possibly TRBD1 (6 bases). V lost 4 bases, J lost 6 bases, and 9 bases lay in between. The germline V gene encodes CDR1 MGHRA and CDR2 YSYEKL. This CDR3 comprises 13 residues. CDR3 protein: CASSRDKPGELFF. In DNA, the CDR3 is TGCGCCAGCAGCCGGGACAAGCCCGGGGAGCTGTTTTTT.

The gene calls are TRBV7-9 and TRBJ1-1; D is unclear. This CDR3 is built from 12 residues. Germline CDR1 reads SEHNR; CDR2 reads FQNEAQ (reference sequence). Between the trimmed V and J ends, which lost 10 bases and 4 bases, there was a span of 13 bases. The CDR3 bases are TGTGCCACGAGGGTTTTGGGCACTGAAGCTTTCTTT. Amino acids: CATRVLGTEAFF.

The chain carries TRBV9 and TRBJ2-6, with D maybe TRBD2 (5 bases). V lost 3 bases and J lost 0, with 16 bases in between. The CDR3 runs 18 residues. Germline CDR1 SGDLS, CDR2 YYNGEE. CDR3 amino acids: CASSGRSQVRSGANVLTF. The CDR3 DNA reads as TGTGCCAGCAGCGGGAGGTCTCAGGTCCGCTCTGGGGCCAACGTCCTGACTTTC.

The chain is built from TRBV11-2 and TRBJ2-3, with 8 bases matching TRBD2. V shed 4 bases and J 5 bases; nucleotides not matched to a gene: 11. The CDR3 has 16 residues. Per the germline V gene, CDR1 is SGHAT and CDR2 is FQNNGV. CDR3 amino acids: CASSSLGGAGGDTQYF. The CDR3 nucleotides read TGTGCCAGCAGCTCTCTGGGCGGGGCGGGGGGAGATACGCAGTATTTT.

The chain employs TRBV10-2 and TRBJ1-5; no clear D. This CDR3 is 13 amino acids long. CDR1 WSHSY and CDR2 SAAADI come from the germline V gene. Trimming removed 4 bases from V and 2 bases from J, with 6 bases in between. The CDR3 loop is CASSVSRNQPQHF. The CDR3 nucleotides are TGCGCCAGCAGTGTAAGCCGCAATCAGCCCCAGCATTTT.

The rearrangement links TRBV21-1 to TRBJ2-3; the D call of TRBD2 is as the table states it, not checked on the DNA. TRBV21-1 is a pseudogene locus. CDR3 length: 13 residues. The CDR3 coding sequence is TGTGCCAGCGGCGACGGGAGGACAGATACGCAGTATTTT. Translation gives CASGDGRTDTQYF.

The CDR3 sequence is CALQGTGVYTF. In nucleotides, the CDR3 is TGTGCCCTACAGGGAACAGGGGTCTACACCTTC. V is TRBV30 and J is TRBJ1-2, with 7 bases fitting TRBD1. Unmatched junction bases numbered 10, after V lost 8 bases and J lost 10 bases. This CDR3 region has 11 residues. The V gene's germline CDR1 is GTSNPN and CDR2 SVGIG (reference sequence). Looking up the rest from reference TRBV30 and TRBJ1-2 gives the full variable domain: SQTIHQWPATLVQPVGSPLSLECTVEGTSNPNLYWYRQAAGRGLQLLFYSVGIGQISSEVPQNLSASRPQDRQFILSSKKLLLSDSGFYLCALQGTGVYTFGSGTRLTVV.

CDR3: CASSQPGQKGKQFF. In nucleotides, the CDR3 is TGTGCCAGCAGCCAGCCGGGACAGAAAGGAAAGCAGTTCTTC. The V call is TRBV14, the J call TRBJ2-1, with 7 bases lining up with TRBD1. Germline CDR1 reads SGHDN; CDR2 reads FVKESK. V was pared by 3 bases and J by 11 bases, with 10 bases of the junction left unmatched. CDR3 length: 14 residues. The full variable domain, completed using reference TRBV14 and TRBJ2-1, is EAGVTQFPSHSVIEKGQTVTLRCDPISGHDNLYWYRRVMGKEIKFLLHFVKESKQDESGMPNNRFLAERTGGTYSTLKVQPAELEDSGVYFCASSQPGQKGKQFFGPGTRLTVL.

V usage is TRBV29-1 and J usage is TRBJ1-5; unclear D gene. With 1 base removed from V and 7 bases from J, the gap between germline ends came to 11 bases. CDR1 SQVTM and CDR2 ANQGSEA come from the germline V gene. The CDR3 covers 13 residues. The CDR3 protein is CSVEGSHGQPQHF. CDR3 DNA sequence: TGCAGCGTTGAAGGGAGTCACGGGCAGCCCCAGCATTTT.

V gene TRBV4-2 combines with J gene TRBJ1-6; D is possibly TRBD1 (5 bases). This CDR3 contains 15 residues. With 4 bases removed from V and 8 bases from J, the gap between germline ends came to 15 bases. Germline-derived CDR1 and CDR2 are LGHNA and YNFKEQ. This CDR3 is CASSPRTLSDSPLHF. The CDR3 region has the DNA TGTGCCAGCAGCCCTAGGACACTATCGGATTCACCCCTCCACTTT.

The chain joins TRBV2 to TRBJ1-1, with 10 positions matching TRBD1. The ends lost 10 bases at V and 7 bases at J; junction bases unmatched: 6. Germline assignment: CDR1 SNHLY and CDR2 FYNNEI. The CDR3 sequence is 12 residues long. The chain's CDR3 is CAKTGTGDEAFF. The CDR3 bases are TGTGCCAAAACCGGGACAGGGGATGAAGCTTTCTTT.

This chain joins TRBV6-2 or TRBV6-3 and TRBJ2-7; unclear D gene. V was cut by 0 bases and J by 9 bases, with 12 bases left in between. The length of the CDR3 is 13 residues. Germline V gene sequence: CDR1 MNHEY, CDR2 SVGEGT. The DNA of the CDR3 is TGTGCCAGCAGTTACTCGGGTCCGACGGGGCAGTACTTC. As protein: CASSYSGPTGQYF.

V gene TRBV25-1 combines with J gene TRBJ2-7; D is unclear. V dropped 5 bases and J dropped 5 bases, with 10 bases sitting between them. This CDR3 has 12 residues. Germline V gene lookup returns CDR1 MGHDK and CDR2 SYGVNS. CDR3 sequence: CASSSGYHEQYF. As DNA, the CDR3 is TGTGCCAGCAGTTCGGGTTACCACGAGCAGTACTTC.

CDR3 coding DNA: TGTGCCAGCAGTACTACACTTAGCTCCTACGAGCAGTACTTC. Protein: CASSTTLSSYEQYF. V and J are TRBV27 and TRBJ2-7, with D hard to call. CDR1 and CDR2 from the germline V gene are MNHEY and SMNVEV (reference sequence). Trimming left V 5 bases short and J 0 bases short, with 11 bases between. The CDR3 is 14 amino acids.

CDR3 in amino acids: CASSQEGLTGYYNEQFF. CDR3 nucleotides: TGTGCCAGCAGCCAAGAGGGACTAACTGGATACTACAATGAGCAGTTCTTC. This chain joins TRBV3-1 (or the pseudogene TRBV3-2) and TRBJ2-1; 7 bases agree with TRBD2. Germline CDR1 LGHDT, CDR2 YNNKEL (reference sequence). The length of the CDR3 is 17 residues. The trim removed 0 bases at V and 3 bases at J, leaving 8 bases unmatched.